The present entry profiles one T cell receptor (beta chain) with its context. What it recognizes is unknown. Blood sampling was done at baseline, cycle 4 day 1, and cycle 7 day 1. The entry originates in a study of OX40 agonist ivuxolimab in advanced cancers. Across the whole study: Patients receiving dose escalation had hepatocellular carcinoma, melanoma, renal cell or head and neck cancer. The dose-escalation cohort was about 87% male, with a mean age of about 58 years, ranging roughly 20 to 90. Notes on the study in general: The study observed clonal expansion of CD4+ and CD8+ blood T cells by week 6 at 0.1 to 3.0 mg/kg.

Sequencing was performed with immunoSEQ multiplex PCR; in TCRdb, only in-frame clones are kept and a portion is missing. The sample has about 88,000 clones; 75% to 90% are singletons. CDR1 and CDR2 (germline): SNHLY, FYNNEI. V lost 3 bases and J 7 bases, leaving 10 bases between the germline ends. The length of the CDR3 is 13 residues. Sequencing was performed on CD4+ or CD8+ T cells sorted from blood, taken in a trial of the OX40 agonist ivuxolimab. The sequence came from an adult with an advanced solid tumor such as melanoma, head and neck, liver or kidney cancer. The chain combines TRBV2 with TRBJ1-5; no definite D call. The CDR3 loop reads CASSEAIKQPQHF. The CDR3 DNA reads TGTGCCAGCAGTGAGGCGATTAAACAGCCCCAGCATTTT.